The subject of this entry is one T cell receptor (beta chain). Its antigen is undetermined. V shed 3 bases and J shed 6 bases, with 8 bases lying between them. Germline values: CDR1 GTSNPN, CDR2 SVGIG (reference sequence). The CDR3 length is 12 residues. This entry is derived from a study of CD8+ T cells in alopecia areata. Once RNA had been extracted, it was reverse transcribed into cDNA to act as the sequencing template. Sequencing was performed with immunoSEQ multiplex PCR; in TCRdb, only in-frame clones are kept and a portion is missing. The top ten clones hold about 4.4% of a sample with about 140,000 clones, around 57% of them seen once. Study outcomes and limitations: Alphabeta T cells residing in normal skin are also sequenced in scalp samples. Lesional scalp, especially alopecia totalis/universalis, showed higher clonality than normal scalp.

What was sequenced was CD4+ T cells sorted from blood. The TCR comes from a human donor in good health. The chain is built from TRBV30 and TRBJ2-2; no clear D gene. The CDR3 bases are TGTGCCTGGAGGAGGCCCCCCGGGGAGCTGTTTTTT. Encoded protein: CAWRRPPGELFF.